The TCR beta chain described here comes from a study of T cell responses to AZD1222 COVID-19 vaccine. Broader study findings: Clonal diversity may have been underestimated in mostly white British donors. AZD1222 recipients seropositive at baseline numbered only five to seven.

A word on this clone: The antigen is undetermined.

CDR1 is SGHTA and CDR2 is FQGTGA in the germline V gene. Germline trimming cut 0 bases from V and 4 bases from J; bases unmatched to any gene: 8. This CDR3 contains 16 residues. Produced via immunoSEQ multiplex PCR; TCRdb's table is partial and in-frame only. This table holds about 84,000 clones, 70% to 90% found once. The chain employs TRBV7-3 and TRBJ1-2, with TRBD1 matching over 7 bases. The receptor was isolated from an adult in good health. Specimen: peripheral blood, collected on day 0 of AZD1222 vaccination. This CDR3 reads CASSLTLADRPYGYTF. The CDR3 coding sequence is TGTGCCAGCAGCTTAACATTGGCGGACAGGCCCTATGGCTACACCTTC.